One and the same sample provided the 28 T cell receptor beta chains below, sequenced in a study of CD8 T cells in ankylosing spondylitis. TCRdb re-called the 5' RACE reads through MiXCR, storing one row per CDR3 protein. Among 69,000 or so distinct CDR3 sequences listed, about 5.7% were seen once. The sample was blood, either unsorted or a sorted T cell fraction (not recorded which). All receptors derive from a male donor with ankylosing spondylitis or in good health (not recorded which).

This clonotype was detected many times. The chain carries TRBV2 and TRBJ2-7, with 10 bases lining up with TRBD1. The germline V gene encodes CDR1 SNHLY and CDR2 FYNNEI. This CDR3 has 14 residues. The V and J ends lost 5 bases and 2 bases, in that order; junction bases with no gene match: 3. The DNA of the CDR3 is TGTGCCAGCAGTCCCGACAGGGGGCCCTACGAGCAGTACTTC. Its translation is CASSPDRGPYEQYF. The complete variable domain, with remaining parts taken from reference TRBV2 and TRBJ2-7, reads EPEVTQTPSHQVTQMGQEVILRCVPISNHLYFYWYRQILGQKVEFLVSFYNNEISEKSEIFDDQFSVERPDGSNFTLKIRSTKLEDSAMYFCASSPDRGPYEQYFGPGTRLTVT.

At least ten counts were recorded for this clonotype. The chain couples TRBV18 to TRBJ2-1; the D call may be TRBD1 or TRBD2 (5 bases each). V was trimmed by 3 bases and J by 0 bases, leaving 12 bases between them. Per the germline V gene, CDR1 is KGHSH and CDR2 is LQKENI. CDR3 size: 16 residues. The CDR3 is CASSPMGRGSYNEQFF. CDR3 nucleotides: TGTGCCAGCTCACCTATGGGACGGGGCTCCTACAATGAGCAGTTCTTC.

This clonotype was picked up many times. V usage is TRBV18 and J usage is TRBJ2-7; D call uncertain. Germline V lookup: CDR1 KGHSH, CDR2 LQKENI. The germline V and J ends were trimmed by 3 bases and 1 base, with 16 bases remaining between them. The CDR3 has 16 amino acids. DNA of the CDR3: TGTGCCAGCTCACCCAGGAAAGACATGAATTCCTACGAGCAGTACTTC. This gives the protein CASSPRKDMNSYEQYF.

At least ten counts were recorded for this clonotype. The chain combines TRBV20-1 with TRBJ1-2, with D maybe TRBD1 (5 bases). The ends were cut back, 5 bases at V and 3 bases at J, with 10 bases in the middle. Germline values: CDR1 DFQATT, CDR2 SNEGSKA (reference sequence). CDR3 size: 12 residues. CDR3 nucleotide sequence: TGCAGTGCTTCTGACAGCTACTATGGCTACACCTTC. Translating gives CSASDSYYGYTF.

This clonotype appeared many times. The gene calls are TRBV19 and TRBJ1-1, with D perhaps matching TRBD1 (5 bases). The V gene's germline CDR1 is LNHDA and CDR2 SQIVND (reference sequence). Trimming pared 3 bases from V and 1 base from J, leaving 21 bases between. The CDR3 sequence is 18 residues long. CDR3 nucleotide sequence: TGTGCCAGTAGTATGCCCGAGGGACGACAGCCAGGGAACACTGAAGCTTTCTTT. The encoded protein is CASSMPEGRQPGNTEAFF. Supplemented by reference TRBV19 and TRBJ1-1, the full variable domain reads DGGITQSPKYLFRKEGQNVTLSCEQNLNHDAMYWYRQDPGQGLRLIYYSQIVNDFQKGDIAEGYSVSREKKESFPLTVTSAQKNPTAFYLCASSMPEGRQPGNTEAFFGQGTRLTVV.

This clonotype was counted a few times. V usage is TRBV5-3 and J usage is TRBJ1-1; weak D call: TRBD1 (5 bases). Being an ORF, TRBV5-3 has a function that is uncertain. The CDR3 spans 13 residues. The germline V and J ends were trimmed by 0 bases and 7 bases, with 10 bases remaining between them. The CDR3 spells CARSLERGFEAFF. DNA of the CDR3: TGTGCCAGAAGCTTGGAGCGGGGGTTTGAAGCTTTCTTT.

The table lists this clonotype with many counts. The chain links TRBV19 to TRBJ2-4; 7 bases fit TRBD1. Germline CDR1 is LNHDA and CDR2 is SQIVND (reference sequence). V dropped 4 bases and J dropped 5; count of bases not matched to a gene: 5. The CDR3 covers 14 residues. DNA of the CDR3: TGTGCCAGTAGTACCCGGACAGGAGAAAACATTCAGTACTTC. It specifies CASSTRTGENIQYF.

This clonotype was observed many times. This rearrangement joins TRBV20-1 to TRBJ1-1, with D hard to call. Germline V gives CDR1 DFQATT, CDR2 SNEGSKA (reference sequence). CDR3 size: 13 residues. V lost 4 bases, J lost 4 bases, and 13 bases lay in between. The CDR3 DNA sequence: TGCAGTGCTATCCTTAATTTGGGCACTGAAGCTTTCTTT. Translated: CSAILNLGTEAFF.

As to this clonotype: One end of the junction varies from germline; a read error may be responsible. CDR3 amino acids: CVSSEVGGGDQPQHF. DNA of the CDR3: TGTGTCAGCAGTGAGGTGGGCGGGGGAGATCAGCCCCAGCATTTT. V usage is TRBV2 and J usage is TRBJ1-5, with D tentatively TRBD1 (5 bases). From germline, CDR1 is SNHLY and CDR2 FYNNEI. This CDR3 contains 15 residues.

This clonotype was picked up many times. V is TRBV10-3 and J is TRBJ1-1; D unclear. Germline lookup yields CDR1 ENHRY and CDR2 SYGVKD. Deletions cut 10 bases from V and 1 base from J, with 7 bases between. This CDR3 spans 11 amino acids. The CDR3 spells CATRTNTEAFF. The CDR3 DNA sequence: TGTGCCACCCGGACGAACACTGAAGCTTTCTTT.

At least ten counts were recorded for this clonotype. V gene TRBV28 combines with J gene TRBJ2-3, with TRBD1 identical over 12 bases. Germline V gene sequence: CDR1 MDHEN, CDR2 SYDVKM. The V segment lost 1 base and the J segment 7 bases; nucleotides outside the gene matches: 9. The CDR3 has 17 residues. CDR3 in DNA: TGTGCCAGCAGTTTATCCGGCCGGGACAGGGGGCTGTATACGCAGTATTTT. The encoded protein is CASSLSGRDRGLYTQYF.

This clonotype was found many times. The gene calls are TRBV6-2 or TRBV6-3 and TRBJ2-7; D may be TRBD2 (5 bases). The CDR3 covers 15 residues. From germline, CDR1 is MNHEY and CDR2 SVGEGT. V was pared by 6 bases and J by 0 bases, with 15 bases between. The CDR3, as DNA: TGTGCCAGCAGACCCGGGGTCCTAAGCTCCTACGAGCAGTACTTC. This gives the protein CASRPGVLSSYEQYF.

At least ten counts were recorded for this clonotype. The CDR3 nucleotides are TGTGCCAGCTCACCCACGCCCCCCCCAGATTACTATGGCTACACCTTC. This translates into CASSPTPPPDYYGYTF. The rearrangement links TRBV18 to TRBJ1-2; D call uncertain. This CDR3 comprises 16 residues. Germline-derived CDR1 and CDR2 are KGHSH and LQKENI. V gave up 3 bases and J gave up 3 bases, with 17 bases separating them.

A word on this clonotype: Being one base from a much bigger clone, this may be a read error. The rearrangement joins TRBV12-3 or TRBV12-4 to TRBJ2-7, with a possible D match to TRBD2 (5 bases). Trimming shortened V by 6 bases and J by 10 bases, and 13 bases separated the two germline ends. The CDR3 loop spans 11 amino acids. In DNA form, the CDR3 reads TGTGCCAGCAGCTGCCCCGGGGAACAGTACTTC. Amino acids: CASSCPGEQYF.

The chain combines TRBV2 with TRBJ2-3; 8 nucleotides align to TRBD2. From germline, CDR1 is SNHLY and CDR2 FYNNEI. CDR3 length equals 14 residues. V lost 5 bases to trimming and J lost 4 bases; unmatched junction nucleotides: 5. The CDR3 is CASSFGLAPDTQYF. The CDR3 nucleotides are TGTGCCAGCAGTTTCGGACTAGCTCCAGATACGCAGTATTTT.

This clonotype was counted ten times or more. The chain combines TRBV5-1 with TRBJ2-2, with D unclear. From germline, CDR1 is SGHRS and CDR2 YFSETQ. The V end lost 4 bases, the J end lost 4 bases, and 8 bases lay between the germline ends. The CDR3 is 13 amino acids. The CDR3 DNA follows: TGCGCCAGCAGCCTCCGAGTCACCGGGGAGCTGTTTTTT. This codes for CASSLRVTGELFF. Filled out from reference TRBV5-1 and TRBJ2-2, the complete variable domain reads KAGVTQTPRYLIKTRGQQVTLSCSPISGHRSVSWYQQTPGQGLQFLFEYFSETQRNKGNFPGRFSGRQFSNSRSEMNVSTLELGDSALYLCASSLRVTGELFFGEGSRLTVL.

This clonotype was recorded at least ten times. CDR3 residues: CAWTRLQGSAFF. The CDR3 region has the DNA TGTGCCTGGACCAGACTACAGGGATCGGCTTTCTTT. The rearrangement uses TRBV30 and TRBJ1-1, with D possibly being TRBD1 (6 bases). The CDR3 has 12 residues. V dropped 4 bases and J dropped 11 bases, with 17 bases sitting between them. The germline V gene has CDR1 GTSNPN and CDR2 SVGIG (reference sequence). Based on the CDR3 plus reference TRBV30 and TRBJ1-1, the full variable domain is SQTIHQWPATLVQPVGSPLSLECTVEGTSNPNLYWYRQAAGRGLQLLFYSVGIGQISSEVPQNLSASRPQDRQFILSSKKLLLSDSGFYLCAWTRLQGSAFFGQGTRLTVV.

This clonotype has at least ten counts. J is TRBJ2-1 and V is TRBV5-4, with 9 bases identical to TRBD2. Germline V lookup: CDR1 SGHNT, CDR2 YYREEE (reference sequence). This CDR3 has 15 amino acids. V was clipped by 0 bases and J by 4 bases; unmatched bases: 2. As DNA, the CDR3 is TGTGCCAGCAGCTTGGATGCGGGGGGGTACAATGAGCAGTTCTTC. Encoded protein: CASSLDAGGYNEQFF.

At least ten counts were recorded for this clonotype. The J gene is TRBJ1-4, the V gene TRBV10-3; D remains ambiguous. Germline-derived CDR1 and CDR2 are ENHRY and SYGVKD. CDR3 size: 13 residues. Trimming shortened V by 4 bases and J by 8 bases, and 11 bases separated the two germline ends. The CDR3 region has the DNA TGTGCCATCAGTGGGCGGGAAAGGGAAAAACTGTTTTTT. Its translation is CAISGREREKLFF.

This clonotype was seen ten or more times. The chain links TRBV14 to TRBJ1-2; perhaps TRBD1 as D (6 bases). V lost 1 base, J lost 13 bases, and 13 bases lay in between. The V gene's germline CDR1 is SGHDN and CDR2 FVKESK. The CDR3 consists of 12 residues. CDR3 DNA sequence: TGTGCCAGCAGCCAAGCGGGGGCAAGCGCCACCTTC. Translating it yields CASSQAGASATF.

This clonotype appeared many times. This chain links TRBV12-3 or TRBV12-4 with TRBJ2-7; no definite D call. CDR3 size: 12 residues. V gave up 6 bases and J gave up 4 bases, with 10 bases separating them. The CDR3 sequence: CASSPTSYEQYF. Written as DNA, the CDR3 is TGTGCCAGCAGCCCCACGTCGTACGAGCAGTACTTC.

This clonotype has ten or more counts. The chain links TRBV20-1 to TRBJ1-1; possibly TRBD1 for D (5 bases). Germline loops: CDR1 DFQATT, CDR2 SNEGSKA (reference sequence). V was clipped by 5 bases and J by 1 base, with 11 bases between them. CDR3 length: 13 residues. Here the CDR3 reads CSAPGTSNTEAFF. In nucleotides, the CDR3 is TGCAGTGCTCCCGGGACCTCGAACACTGAAGCTTTCTTT.

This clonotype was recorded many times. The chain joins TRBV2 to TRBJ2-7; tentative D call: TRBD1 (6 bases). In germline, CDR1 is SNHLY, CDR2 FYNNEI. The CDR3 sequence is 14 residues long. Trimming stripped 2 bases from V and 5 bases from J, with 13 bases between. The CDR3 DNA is TGTGCCAGCAGTGAACGACAGGCCGGGAACGAGCAGTACTTC. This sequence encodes CASSERQAGNEQYF. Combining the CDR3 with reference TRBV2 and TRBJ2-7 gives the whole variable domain EPEVTQTPSHQVTQMGQEVILRCVPISNHLYFYWYRQILGQKVEFLVSFYNNEISEKSEIFDDQFSVERPDGSNFTLKIRSTKLEDSAMYFCASSERQAGNEQYFGPGTRLTVT.

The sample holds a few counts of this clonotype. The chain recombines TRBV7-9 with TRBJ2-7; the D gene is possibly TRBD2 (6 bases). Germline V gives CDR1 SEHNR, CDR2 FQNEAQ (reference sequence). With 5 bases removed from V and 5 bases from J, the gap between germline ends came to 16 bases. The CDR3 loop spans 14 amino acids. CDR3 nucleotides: TGTGCCAGCAGCCTCATACTTGGGGGGAACGAGCAGTACTTC. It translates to CASSLILGGNEQYF.

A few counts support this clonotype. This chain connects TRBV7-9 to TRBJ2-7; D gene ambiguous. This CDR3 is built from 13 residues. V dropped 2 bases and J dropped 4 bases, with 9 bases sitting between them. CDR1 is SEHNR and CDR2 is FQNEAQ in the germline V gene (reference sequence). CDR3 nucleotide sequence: TGTGCCAGCAGCTTACGAGAGTCTTACGAGCAGTACTTC. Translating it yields CASSLRESYEQYF.

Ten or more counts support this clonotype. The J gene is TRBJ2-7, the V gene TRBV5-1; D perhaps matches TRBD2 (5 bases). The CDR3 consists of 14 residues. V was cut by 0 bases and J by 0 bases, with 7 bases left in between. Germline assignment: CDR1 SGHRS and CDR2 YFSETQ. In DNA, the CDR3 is TGCGCCAGCAGCTTGGACGGACTCTCCTACGAGCAGTACTTC. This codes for CASSLDGLSYEQYF.

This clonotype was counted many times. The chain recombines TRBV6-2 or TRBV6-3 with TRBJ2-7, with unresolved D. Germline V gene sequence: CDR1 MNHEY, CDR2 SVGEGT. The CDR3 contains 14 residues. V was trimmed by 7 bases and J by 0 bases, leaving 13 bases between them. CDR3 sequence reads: CASILQDTSYEQYF. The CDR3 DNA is TGTGCCAGCATCCTCCAGGATACCTCCTACGAGCAGTACTTC.

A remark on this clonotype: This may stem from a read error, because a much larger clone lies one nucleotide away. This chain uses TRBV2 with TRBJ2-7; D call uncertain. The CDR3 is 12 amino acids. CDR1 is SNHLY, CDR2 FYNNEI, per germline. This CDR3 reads CASSGGTYAQYF. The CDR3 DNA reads TGTGCCAGCAGTGGCGGAACCTACGCGCAGTACTTC.